This record looks at one T cell receptor (beta chain) sequence and its context. Its target is not known. Genomic DNA provided the template from which TCR beta VDJ and CDR3 profiles were obtained. TCRdb re-analysed the reads in MiXCR, keeping a single row per CDR3 protein. The sample records roughly 170,000 distinct CDR3 sequences, around 50% being singletons. The data derive from a study of CD8+CD57+ T cells in acquired aplastic anemia. Across the whole study: Across the sorted CD4+ and CD8+ cells, DNA amounts averaged roughly 3.5 ug. Study-level points and caveats: Shared by patients and controls, almost 30 CD8+ CDR3s were abundant in patients.

Per the germline V gene, CDR1 is SNHLY and CDR2 is FYNNEI. This CDR3 has 16 residues. V was pared by 6 bases and J by 5 bases, with 13 bases of the junction left unmatched. Patients chosen for sequencing had CD8+CD57+ cells that had expanded, as shown by flow cytometry. The cohort consisted entirely of patients having severe acquired aplastic anemia. Blood came from patients not yet given any therapy. The TCR originated in a human donor with aplastic anemia. Sample: sorted CD4+, CD8+, or CD8+CD57+ T cells (not recorded which) from PBMCs. This chain connects TRBV2 to TRBJ2-1; TRBD1 matches 7 bases. The chain's CDR3 is CASRRGSSTGNNEQFF. The CDR3 nucleotides read TGTGCCAGCAGGAGGGGCTCGTCGACAGGGAACAATGAGCAGTTCTTC.